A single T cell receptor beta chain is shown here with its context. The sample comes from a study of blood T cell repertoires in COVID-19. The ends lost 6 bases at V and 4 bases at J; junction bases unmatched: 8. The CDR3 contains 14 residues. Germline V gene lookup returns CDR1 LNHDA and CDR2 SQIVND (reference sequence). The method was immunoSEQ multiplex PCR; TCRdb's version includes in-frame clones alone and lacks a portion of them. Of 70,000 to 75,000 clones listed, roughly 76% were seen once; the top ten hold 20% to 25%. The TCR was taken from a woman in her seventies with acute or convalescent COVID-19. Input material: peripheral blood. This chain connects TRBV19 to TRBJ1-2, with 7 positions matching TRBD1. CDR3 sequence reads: CASRVEDRPYGYTF. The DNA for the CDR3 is TGTGCCAGTAGGGTAGAGGACAGGCCCTATGGCTACACCTTC.